Below, 27 T cell receptor beta chains from the same sample are listed, as sequenced in a study of blood T cell repertoires in COVID-19. Data came from immunoSEQ multiplex PCR; TCRdb stores just in-frame clones and leaves some out. The table shows roughly 200,000 clones, with about 87% occurring only once. The sequencing sample was made of peripheral blood. These receptors were obtained from a man aged 70-80 years with acute or convalescent COVID-19.

The genes are TRBV4-1 and TRBJ2-7, with 8 bases lining up with TRBD1. The CDR3 is 15 residues long. V was pared by 1 base and J by 6 bases, with 8 bases of the junction left unmatched. Germline values: CDR1 MGHRA, CDR2 YSYEKL. For the CDR3, the DNA is TGCGCCAGCAGCCAAGCCGACAGGGGCCCAGGCGAGCAGTACTTC. This encodes CASSQADRGPGEQYF.

The chain uses TRBV19 and TRBJ2-7, with TRBD2 matching over 9 bases. Germline-derived CDR1 and CDR2 are LNHDA and SQIVND (reference sequence). The CDR3 is 15 residues long. Trimming removed 5 bases from V and 4 bases from J; junction bases left unmatched: 9. The chain's CDR3 is CASSSGLAGRYEQYF. The CDR3 nucleotides are TGTGCCAGTAGTTCGGGGCTAGCGGGAAGATACGAGCAGTACTTC.

This clone occurred once. V usage is TRBV3-1 (or the pseudogene TRBV3-2) and J usage is TRBJ2-2; the D gene is possibly TRBD1 (6 bases). The CDR3 is 15 residues long. Germline V lookup: CDR1 LGHDT, CDR2 YNNKEL (reference sequence). V was trimmed by 6 bases and J by 0 bases, leaving 11 bases between them. The CDR3 DNA reads as TGTGCCAGCAGACGACAGGTGACGAACACCGGGGAGCTGTTTTTT. Translation gives CASRRQVTNTGELFF.

This chain connects TRBV7-9 to TRBJ2-1, with 13 nucleotides matching TRBD2. The CDR3 totals 16 residues. The V gene end was trimmed by 3 bases and the J gene end by 3 bases; junction bases not matched to a gene: 2. CDR1 is SEHNR and CDR2 is FQNEAQ in the germline V gene (reference sequence). CDR3 bases: TGTGCCAGCAGCTTGAGGACTAGCGGGGGCTACAATGAGCAGTTCTTC. As protein: CASSLRTSGGYNEQFF.

The chain carries TRBV2 and TRBJ2-5; 11 bases fit TRBD2. The J segment lost 7 bases and the V segment lost 1 base, leaving 2 bases of the junction unmatched. CDR1 SNHLY and CDR2 FYNNEI come from the germline V gene. This CDR3 is built from 14 residues. The CDR3 coding sequence is TGTGCCAGCAGTGAAGGTCTAGCGGGAGGGACCCAGTACTTC. It codes for CASSEGLAGGTQYF.

This clone was seen a single time. The chain joins TRBV5-1 to TRBJ2-7, with 7 bases identical to TRBD2. This CDR3 is 14 amino acids long. The V gene end was trimmed by 4 bases and the J gene end by 2 bases; junction bases not matched to a gene: 6. Germline CDR1 is SGHRS and CDR2 is YFSETQ. As DNA, the CDR3 is TGCGCCAGCAGCACCGGACTAGAACCCTACGAGCAGTACTTC. It codes for CASSTGLEPYEQYF.

The gene calls are TRBV18 and TRBJ1-2; D unclear. CDR1 is KGHSH and CDR2 is LQKENI in the germline V gene. The CDR3 is 16 amino acids. V was pared by 4 bases and J by 5 bases, with 20 bases between. CDR3 DNA sequence: TGTGCCAGCTCACGCGAGGGTTTTTCATTCTTGTATGGCTACACCTTC. It yields the protein CASSREGFSFLYGYTF.

This chain's CDR3 is CASSYSGAGGITDTQYF. DNA for the CDR3: TGTGCCAGCAGTTACTCAGGAGCGGGAGGGATCACAGATACGCAGTATTTT. The V call is TRBV6-2 or TRBV6-3, the J call TRBJ2-3, with 10 positions matching TRBD2. V lost 0 bases, J lost 2 bases, and 5 bases stayed unmatched. The CDR3 covers 17 residues. Per the germline V gene, CDR1 is MNHEY and CDR2 is SVGEGT.

A single count supports this clone. The chain carries TRBV12-5 and TRBJ2-1; TRBD1 aligns across 12 bases. The CDR3 spans 18 residues. V gave up 5 bases and J gave up 1 base; unmatched junction bases: 9. Germline CDR1 LGHNT, CDR2 FRNRAP. DNA of the CDR3: TGTGCTAGTGGTCGGGGACAGGGGGCAGTAAGGTCCTACAATGAGCAGTTCTTC. The encoded protein is CASGRGQGAVRSYNEQFF. Full variable domain (rest looked up from reference TRBV12-5 and TRBJ2-1): DARVTQTPRHKVTEMGQEVTMRCQPILGHNTVFWYRQTMMQGLELLAYFRNRAPLDDSGMPKDRFSAEMPDATLATLKIQPSEPRDSAVYFCASGRGQGAVRSYNEQFFGPGTRLTVL.

The chain has TRBV28 and TRBJ1-2; 12 bases align to TRBD1. V trimming: 0 bases; J trimming: 7 bases; junction bases outside the gene matches: 9. This CDR3 spans 17 amino acids. Germline V CDR1 and CDR2: MDHEN, SYDVKM. This CDR3 reads CASSLWNPGQGAPGYTF. The CDR3 DNA is TGTGCCAGCAGTTTATGGAATCCGGGACAGGGGGCGCCTGGCTACACCTTC.

This clone was detected a few times. This chain links TRBV9 with TRBJ1-1, with 9 positions matching TRBD1. Germline-derived CDR1 and CDR2 are SGDLS and YYNGEE. CDR3 length equals 16 residues. V gave up 4 bases and J gave up 2 bases; unmatched junction bases: 9. The CDR3 coding sequence is TGTGCCAGCAGCTCCGGGACAGGGTCTCTTAACACTGAAGCTTTCTTT. Translated: CASSSGTGSLNTEAFF.

V is TRBV20-1 and J is TRBJ1-2; D remains unclear. CDR1 is DFQATT and CDR2 is SNEGSKA in the germline V gene (reference sequence). This CDR3 contains 11 residues. V was pared by 3 bases and J by 4 bases, with 6 bases between. The CDR3 spells CSASLSYGYTF. DNA for the CDR3: TGCAGTGCTAGTTTATCCTATGGCTACACCTTC.

The chain combines TRBV29-1 with TRBJ1-1, with D unclear. This CDR3 region has 11 residues. CDR1 and CDR2 (germline): SQVTM, ANQGSEA. Trimming left V 2 bases short and J 6 bases short, with 7 bases between. Here the CDR3 DNA reads TGCAGCGTTGAACGGGGAGCTGAAGCTTTCTTT. Translation gives CSVERGAEAFF.

This chain joins TRBV7-3 and TRBJ2-7; D gene ambiguous. The ends were cut back, 5 bases at V and 2 bases at J, with 10 bases in the middle. The CDR3 has 13 residues. CDR1 is SGHTA, CDR2 FQGTGA, per germline. The CDR3 coding sequence is TGTGCCAGCAGCCCCGGTCCCGCCTACGAGCAGTACTTC. Protein sequence: CASSPGPAYEQYF. Drawing the rest from reference TRBV7-3 and TRBJ2-7, the complete variable domain is GAGVSQTPSNKVTEKGKYVELRCDPISGHTALYWYRQSLGQGPEFLIYFQGTGAADDSGLPNDRFFAVRPEGSVSTLKIQRTERGDSAVYLCASSPGPAYEQYFGPGTRLTVT.

The chain links TRBV27 to TRBJ2-6, with 7 bases identical to TRBD2. From germline, CDR1 is MNHEY and CDR2 SMNVEV (reference sequence). Germline trimming cut 8 bases from V and 2 bases from J; bases unmatched to any gene: 3. This CDR3 contains 14 residues. The CDR3 nucleotides are TGTGCCAGCCGGGGAGGGGCTGGGGCCAACGTCCTGACTTTC. It encodes CASRGGAGANVLTF.

The CDR3 coding sequence is TGTGCCAGCAGTCCCCGGACAGTCATCTCCTACGAGCAGTACTTC. Translated, it gives CASSPRTVISYEQYF. This chain joins TRBV2 and TRBJ2-7; perhaps TRBD1 as D (6 bases). Trimming took 5 bases from V and 0 from J, leaving 14 bases between them. This CDR3 is built from 15 residues. CDR1 is SNHLY, CDR2 FYNNEI, per germline.

The count of this clone is one. J is TRBJ1-3 and V is TRBV5-1; a possible D gene is TRBD1 (6 bases). With 4 bases removed from V and 4 bases from J, the gap between germline ends came to 9 bases. Germline V gene lookup returns CDR1 SGHRS and CDR2 YFSETQ. This CDR3 has 13 amino acids. The CDR3 nucleotides read TGCGCCAGCAGCCCTGGGACAGGAAACACCATATATTTT. Protein: CASSPGTGNTIYF.

The rearrangement links TRBV4-3 to TRBJ2-1; D not resolved. This CDR3 spans 15 amino acids. Trimming pared 1 base from V and 5 bases from J, leaving 12 bases between. Germline-derived CDR1 and CDR2 are LGHNA and YSLEER. The CDR3 region is CASSQVLGGDNEQFF. The CDR3 nucleotides are TGCGCCAGCAGCCAAGTCCTAGGTGGAGACAATGAGCAGTTCTTC.

The chain joins TRBV10-3 to TRBJ2-2, with D uncertain. The CDR3 is made up of 15 amino acids. CDR1 and CDR2 from the germline V gene are ENHRY and SYGVKD. Trimming pared 4 bases from V and 0 bases from J, leaving 9 bases between. DNA for the CDR3: TGTGCCATCAGTGGAGGATTAGCGAACACCGGGGAGCTGTTTTTT. Translated: CAISGGLANTGELFF.

The V and J genes are TRBV7-9 and TRBJ2-5, with a weak D call TRBD1 (5 bases). Germline V gives CDR1 SEHNR, CDR2 FQNEAQ (reference sequence). CDR3 length equals 16 residues. V lost 1 base and J lost 2, with 14 bases in between. The CDR3 loop reads CASSLVMGRTQETQYF. The CDR3 bases are TGTGCCAGCAGCTTAGTAATGGGGCGCACACAAGAGACCCAGTACTTC.

This clone came up once. The CDR3 nucleotides read TGTGCCAGCAGTGAATGGGCAGGGGGTAATTCACCCCTCCACTTT. Translated, it gives CASSEWAGGNSPLHF. J is TRBJ1-6 and V is TRBV25-1; 7 nucleotides agree with TRBD1. The CDR3 extends over 15 amino acids. V shed 1 base and J 6 bases; nucleotides not matched to a gene: 3. Germline values: CDR1 MGHDK, CDR2 SYGVNS.

The rearrangement joins TRBV27 to TRBJ2-1, with a tentative D call TRBD2 (6 bases). Germline V gives CDR1 MNHEY, CDR2 SMNVEV (reference sequence). V was shortened by 8 bases and J by 3 bases, with 17 bases between the two germline ends. The CDR3 sequence is 15 residues long. CDR3 coding DNA: TGTGCCAGCTTATCTCAGGCGGGATTCTACAATGAGCAGTTCTTC. It specifies CASLSQAGFYNEQFF.

The rearrangement links TRBV12-3 or TRBV12-4 to TRBJ2-2; D is undetermined. CDR3 length: 12 residues. Deletions cut 8 bases from V and 4 bases from J, with 8 bases between. The CDR3 DNA follows: TGTGCCAGCGGGCAAACCACCGGGGAGCTGTTTTTT. Protein sequence: CASGQTTGELFF.

This clone was counted once. The chain has TRBV4-1 and TRBJ2-1, with a possible D match to TRBD2 (6 bases). The V and J ends lost 0 bases and 2 bases respectively, with 11 bases between them. The CDR3 extends over 16 amino acids. Germline V gives CDR1 MGHRA, CDR2 YSYEKL. CDR3 nucleotides: TGCGCCAGCAGCCAAGATGCGGGATCGACCTACAATGAGCAGTTCTTC. Amino acid sequence: CASSQDAGSTYNEQFF.

This chain links TRBV28 with TRBJ1-6; 7 bases align to TRBD1. With V trimmed by 3 bases and J by 10 bases, 6 bases remained unmatched. Germline loops: CDR1 MDHEN, CDR2 SYDVKM. The CDR3 sequence is 14 residues long. CDR3: CASSFRQGRSPLHF. DNA for the CDR3: TGTGCCAGCAGTTTTCGACAGGGTCGGTCACCCCTCCACTTT.

The chain couples TRBV7-2 to TRBJ2-3; 7 nucleotides agree with TRBD1. With V trimmed by 3 bases and J by 5 bases, 5 bases remained unmatched. Germline V gene data show CDR1 as SGHTA and CDR2 as FQGNSA. There are 14 residues in the CDR3. The CDR3 nucleotides read TGTGCCAGCAGCTTCCGACAGGGAAAAGATACGCAGTATTTT. Its translation: CASSFRQGKDTQYF.

The chain links TRBV29-1 to TRBJ1-1; 9 positions match TRBD1. The CDR3 totals 15 residues. Germline-derived CDR1 and CDR2 are SQVTM and ANQGSEA. V shed 7 bases, J shed 1 base, and the junction held 10 bases outside the gene matches. The CDR3 sequence: CSARYGQGTNTEAFF. The CDR3 DNA sequence: TGCAGCGCTAGATACGGACAGGGGACGAACACTGAAGCTTTCTTT.